These 20 T cell receptor beta chains came from one sample sequenced in a study of blood T cell repertoires in COVID-19. Profiled with immunoSEQ multiplex PCR; TCRdb holds only in-frame clones, not every one. The table shows 110,000 to 150,000 clones, with 85% occurring only once. Source material: PBMCs or T cells enriched from blood (not recorded which). The receptor source for this set is a woman aged 40 to 55 who had recovered from COVID-19.

This chain links TRBV12-3 or TRBV12-4 with TRBJ2-1; D remains unclear. V was cut by 3 bases and J by 7 bases, with 10 bases left in between. This CDR3 is built from 13 residues. The CDR3 here is CASSLSTGNEQFF. DNA for the CDR3: TGTGCCAGCAGTTTGTCCACCGGGAATGAGCAGTTCTTC.

V gene TRBV4-1 combines with J gene TRBJ2-3; D not resolved. V gave up 2 bases and J gave up 7 bases, with 13 bases separating them. The CDR3 extends over 14 amino acids. Germline-derived CDR1 and CDR2 are MGHRA and YSYEKL. The CDR3, as DNA: TGCGCCAGCAGCCAACCGGAGCAATTGTATACGCAGTATTTT. This gives the protein CASSQPEQLYTQYF.

The J gene is TRBJ1-5, the V gene TRBV18; TRBD1 is a possible D gene (6 bases). Germline CDR1 KGHSH, CDR2 LQKENI. V was trimmed by 3 bases and J by 5 bases, leaving 14 bases between them. The CDR3 covers 15 residues. In DNA, the CDR3 is TGTGCCAGCTCACCCCGGGGGGGGCGAGATCAGCCCCAGCATTTT. It codes for CASSPRGGRDQPQHF.

This chain links TRBV19 with TRBJ2-1; a possible D gene is TRBD2 (5 bases). Germline CDR1 is LNHDA and CDR2 is SQIVND (reference sequence). CDR3 length: 14 residues. V lost 4 bases to trimming and J lost 8 bases, with 15 bases between them. CDR3 sequence reads: CASSTYTRNYEQFF. For the CDR3, the DNA is TGTGCCAGTAGTACCTATACTAGAAACTATGAGCAGTTCTTC.

V usage is TRBV9 and J usage is TRBJ2-3, with D possibly TRBD2 on 7 matching bases. The V and J ends lost 3 bases and 0 bases respectively, with 17 bases between them. In germline, CDR1 is SGDLS, CDR2 YYNGEE. The CDR3 is made up of 17 amino acids. CDR3 in DNA: TGTGCCAGCAGCGGGCGGATCGGGGGGCCGAGCACAGATACGCAGTATTTT. This sequence encodes CASSGRIGGPSTDTQYF.

The chain links TRBV9 to TRBJ1-1, with no clear D. This CDR3 has 13 residues. Trimming removed 3 bases from V and 1 base from J, with 7 bases in between. Germline assignment: CDR1 SGDLS and CDR2 YYNGEE. In DNA, the CDR3 is TGTGCCAGCAGCGCGAGCGGGAACACTGAAGCTTTCTTT. This translates into CASSASGNTEAFF.

This chain uses TRBV5-1 with TRBJ2-2, with D possibly TRBD2 on 5 matching bases. Germline lookup yields CDR1 SGHRS and CDR2 YFSETQ. Trimming left V 4 bases short and J 8 bases short, with 15 bases between. The CDR3 covers 14 residues. Here the CDR3 reads CASSTGIKTGELFF. The CDR3, as DNA: TGCGCCAGCAGCACCGGGATTAAGACAGGGGAGCTGTTTTTT.

V usage is TRBV19 and J usage is TRBJ2-2, with 9 bases aligning to TRBD2. The CDR3 covers 15 residues. J was trimmed by 7 bases and V by 1 base; bases with no gene match: 4. Per the germline V gene, CDR1 is LNHDA and CDR2 is SQIVND (reference sequence). The DNA of the CDR3 is TGTGCCAGTAGTATAGGGCTAGCGGGGAGCGGGGAGCTGTTTTTT. This encodes CASSIGLAGSGELFF.

This clone showed up just a few times. The CDR3: CASSSRQAVTDTQYF. As DNA, the CDR3 is TGTGCCAGCAGTTCACGACAGGCAGTCACAGATACGCAGTATTTT. The chain is built from TRBV5-5 and TRBJ2-3; tentatively, D is TRBD1 (6 bases). Germline CDR1 SGHKS, CDR2 YYEKEE (reference sequence). The CDR3 spans 15 residues. V lost 5 bases, J lost 2 bases, and 15 bases lay in between. Full variable domain (remainder filled in from reference TRBV5-5 and TRBJ2-3): DAGVTQSPTHLIKTRGQQVTLRCSPISGHKSVSWYQQVLGQGPQFIFQYYEKEERGRGNFPDRFSARQFPNYSSELNVNALLLGDSALYLCASSSRQAVTDTQYFGPGTRLTVL.

The chain uses TRBV7-2 and TRBJ2-2; D may be TRBD2 (6 bases). The CDR3 contains 13 residues. The V and J ends lost 8 bases and 6 bases respectively, with 13 bases between them. Germline CDR1 SGHTA, CDR2 FQGNSA. CDR3 protein: CASDPGGPGELFF. The CDR3, as DNA: TGTGCCAGCGATCCCGGGGGTCCCGGGGAGCTGTTTTTT. The full variable domain, in which reference TRBV7-2 and TRBJ2-2 provide the parts outside the CDR3, is GAGVSQSPSNKVTEKGKDVELRCDPISGHTALYWYRQSLGQGLEFLIYFQGNSAPDKSGLPSDRFSAERTGGSVSTLTIQRTQQEDSAVYLCASDPGGPGELFFGEGSRLTVL.

In its sample, this clone was seen many times. The chain links TRBV5-1 to TRBJ2-3; 10 bases are a match to TRBD2. The length of the CDR3 is 16 residues. Per the germline V gene, CDR1 is SGHRS and CDR2 is YFSETQ. With 4 bases clipped from V and 5 bases from J, the junction kept 10 bases outside the gene matches. The CDR3 DNA reads as TGCGCCAGCAGCCCCGAGAGTCTAGCGGGAGTAGATACGCAGTATTTT. It yields the protein CASSPESLAGVDTQYF. Complete variable domain (other parts from reference TRBV5-1 and TRBJ2-3): KAGVTQTPRYLIKTRGQQVTLSCSPISGHRSVSWYQQTPGQGLQFLFEYFSETQRNKGNFPGRFSGRQFSNSRSEMNVSTLELGDSALYLCASSPESLAGVDTQYFGPGTRLTVL.

This clone has a single count. The V gene is TRBV29-1, the J gene TRBJ2-1; tentatively, D is TRBD1 (6 bases). CDR1 and CDR2 from the germline V gene are SQVTM and ANQGSEA. With 8 bases removed from V and 9 bases from J, the gap between germline ends came to 20 bases. This CDR3 comprises 13 residues. The CDR3 nucleotides are TGCAGCACAAAAGAGAACAGGGCGGGTGAGCAGTTCTTC. This gives the protein CSTKENRAGEQFF.

This chain links TRBV6-5 with TRBJ1-5; D is perhaps TRBD1 (6 bases). This CDR3 contains 14 residues. Trimming stripped 6 bases from V and 7 bases from J, with 16 bases between. Germline CDR1 is MNHEY and CDR2 is SVGAGI. This CDR3 reads CASRPTGLIQPQHF. The CDR3, as DNA: TGTGCCAGCAGGCCCACAGGGCTGATCCAGCCCCAGCATTTT.

The chain has TRBV7-7 and TRBJ1-1; D call uncertain. The germline V and J ends were trimmed by 11 bases and 0 bases, with 19 bases remaining between them. This CDR3 spans 15 amino acids. Germline lookup yields CDR1 SSHAT and CDR2 FNYEAQ (reference sequence). CDR3 sequence: CALNRLRGMNTEAFF. CDR3 coding DNA: TGTGCCCTCAATAGGTTACGAGGGATGAACACTGAAGCTTTCTTT. The whole variable domain, remainder taken from reference TRBV7-7 and TRBJ1-1, is GAGVSQSPRYKVTKRGQDVTLRCDPISSHATLYWYQQALGQGPEFLTYFNYEAQPDKSGLPSDRFSAERPEGSISTLTIQRTEQRDSAMYRCALNRLRGMNTEAFFGQGTRLTVV.

This chain uses TRBV2 with TRBJ1-5; 8 bases align to TRBD1. Germline assignment: CDR1 SNHLY and CDR2 FYNNEI. After removal of 9 bases from V and 6 bases from J, the junction contained 13 bases not matched to a gene. This CDR3 contains 15 residues. CDR3 bases: TGTGCCAGTAACACGGACAGGGAGTTCGGTCAGCCCCAGCATTTT. It encodes CASNTDREFGQPQHF.

Turning to this clone: This sample includes further DNA sequences coding for the same CDR3. This sequence joins TRBV27 and TRBJ1-1; D gene unclear. V lost 2 bases, J lost 2 bases, and 6 bases lay in between. From germline, CDR1 is MNHEY and CDR2 SMNVEV (reference sequence). This CDR3 contains 13 residues. CDR3 nucleotide sequence: TGTGCCAGCAGTTTACAGGTCAACACTGAAGCTTTCTTT. The encoded protein is CASSLQVNTEAFF.

This chain connects TRBV30 to TRBJ1-3; D is ambiguous. Germline lookup yields CDR1 GTSNPN and CDR2 SVGIG (reference sequence). The CDR3 runs to 14 residues. V shed 6 bases and J shed 0 bases, with 12 bases lying between them. The CDR3 here is CACRSTGSGNTIYF. CDR3 bases: TGTGCCTGTCGAAGTACGGGCTCTGGAAACACCATATATTTT.

This clone was observed a handful of times. The J gene is TRBJ2-1, the V gene TRBV12-3 or TRBV12-4, with D maybe TRBD2 (6 bases). This CDR3 comprises 12 residues. Trimming left V 3 bases short and J 6 bases short, with 6 bases between. The CDR3 spells CASSLGGNEQFF. DNA for the CDR3: TGTGCCAGCAGTTTGGGGGGCAATGAGCAGTTCTTC.

J is TRBJ1-1 and V is TRBV6-5; 7 nucleotides align to TRBD1. The CDR3 consists of 14 residues. CDR1 is MNHEY, CDR2 SVGAGI, per germline. V was pared by 6 bases and J by 0 bases, with 4 bases of the junction left unmatched. As DNA, the CDR3 is TGTGCCAGCAGCCTACAGGGGATGAACACTGAAGCTTTCTTT. It encodes CASSLQGMNTEAFF.

The sample holds a few counts of this clone. V and J are TRBV15 and TRBJ2-1; TRBD1 agrees at 8 bases. There are 14 residues in the CDR3. Trimming at V came to 2 bases and at J to 7 bases, leaving 4 bases not matched to a gene. Germline V gene sequence: CDR1 LNHNV, CDR2 YYDKDF (reference sequence). The CDR3 DNA follows: TGTGCCACCAGCAGACCTGACAGGGGTAATGAGCAGTTCTTC. This codes for CATSRPDRGNEQFF.